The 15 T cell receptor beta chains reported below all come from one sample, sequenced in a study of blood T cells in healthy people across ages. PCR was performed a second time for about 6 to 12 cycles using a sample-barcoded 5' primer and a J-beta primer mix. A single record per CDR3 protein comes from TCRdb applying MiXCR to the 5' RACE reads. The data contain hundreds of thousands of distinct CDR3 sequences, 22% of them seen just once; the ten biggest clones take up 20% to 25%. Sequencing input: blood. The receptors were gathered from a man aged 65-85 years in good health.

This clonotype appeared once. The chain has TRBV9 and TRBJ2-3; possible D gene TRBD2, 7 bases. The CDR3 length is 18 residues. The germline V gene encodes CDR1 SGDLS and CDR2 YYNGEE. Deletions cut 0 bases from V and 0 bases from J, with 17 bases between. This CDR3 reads CASSVDSRRGGSTDTQYF. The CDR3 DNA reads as TGTGCCAGCAGCGTAGATAGCAGGAGGGGGGGGAGCACAGATACGCAGTATTTT.

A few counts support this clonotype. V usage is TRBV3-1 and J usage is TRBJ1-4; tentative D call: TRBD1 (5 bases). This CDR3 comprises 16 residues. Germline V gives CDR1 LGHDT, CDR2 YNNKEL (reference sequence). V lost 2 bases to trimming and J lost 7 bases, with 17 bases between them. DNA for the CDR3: TGTGCCAGCAGCCAATTTGGGAAAGGGACCGGTGAAAAACTGTTTTTT. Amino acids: CASSQFGKGTGEKLFF.

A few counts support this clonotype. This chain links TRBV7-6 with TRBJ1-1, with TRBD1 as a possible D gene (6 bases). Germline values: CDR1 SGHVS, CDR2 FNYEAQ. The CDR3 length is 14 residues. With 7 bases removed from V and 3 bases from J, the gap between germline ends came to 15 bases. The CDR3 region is CASIKGHQDTEAFF. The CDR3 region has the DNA TGTGCCAGCATTAAGGGACACCAGGACACTGAAGCTTTCTTT.

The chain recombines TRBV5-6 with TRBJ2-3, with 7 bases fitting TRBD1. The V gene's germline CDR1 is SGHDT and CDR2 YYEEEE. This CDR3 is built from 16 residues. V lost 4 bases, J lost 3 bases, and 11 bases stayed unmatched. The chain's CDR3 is CASSPLTGWGTDTQYF. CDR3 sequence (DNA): TGTGCCAGCAGCCCCCTGACAGGGTGGGGGACAGATACGCAGTATTTT.

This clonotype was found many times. CDR3 sequence: CASSEGLAGDEQFF. CDR3 bases: TGTGCCAGCAGCGAGGGACTAGCGGGAGATGAGCAGTTCTTC. The chain links TRBV7-7 to TRBJ2-1, with 14 bases lining up with TRBD2. V lost 5 bases and J lost 8; bases outside the gene matches: 2. Looked up from germline, CDR1 is SSHAT and CDR2 is FNYEAQ (reference sequence). The length of the CDR3 is 14 residues.

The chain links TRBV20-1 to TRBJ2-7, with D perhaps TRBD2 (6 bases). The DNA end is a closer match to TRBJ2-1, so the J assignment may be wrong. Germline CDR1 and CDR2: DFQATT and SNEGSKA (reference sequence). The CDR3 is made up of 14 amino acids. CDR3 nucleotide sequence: TGCAGTGTACTAGCACGGGGGACTTACAATGAGCAGTTCTTC. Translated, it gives CSVLARGTYNEQFF.

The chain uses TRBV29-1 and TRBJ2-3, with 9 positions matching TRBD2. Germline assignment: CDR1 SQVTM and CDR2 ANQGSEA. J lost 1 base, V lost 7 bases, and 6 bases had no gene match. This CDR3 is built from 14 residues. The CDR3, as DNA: TGCAGCGAGATAAGGACTAGCGGCACAGATACGCAGTATTTT. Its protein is CSEIRTSGTDTQYF.

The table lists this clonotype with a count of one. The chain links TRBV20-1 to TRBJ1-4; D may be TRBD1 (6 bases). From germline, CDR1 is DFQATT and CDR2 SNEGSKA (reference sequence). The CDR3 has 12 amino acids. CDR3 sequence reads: CTTRDTNEKLFF. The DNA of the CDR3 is TGCACCACCAGGGACACCAATGAAAAACTGTTTTTT.

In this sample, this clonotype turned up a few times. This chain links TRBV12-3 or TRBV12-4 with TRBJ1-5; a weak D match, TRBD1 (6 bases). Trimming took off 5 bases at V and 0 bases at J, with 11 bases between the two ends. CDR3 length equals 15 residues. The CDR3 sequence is CASSLRTVSNQPQHF. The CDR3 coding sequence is TGTGCCAGCAGTCTGAGGACAGTTAGCAATCAGCCCCAGCATTTT.

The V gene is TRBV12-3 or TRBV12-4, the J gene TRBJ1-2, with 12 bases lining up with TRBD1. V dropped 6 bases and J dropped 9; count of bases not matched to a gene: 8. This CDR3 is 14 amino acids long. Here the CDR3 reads CASSPPGTGGRYTF. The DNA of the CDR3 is TGTGCCAGCAGCCCCCCCGGGACAGGGGGCCGCTACACCTTC.

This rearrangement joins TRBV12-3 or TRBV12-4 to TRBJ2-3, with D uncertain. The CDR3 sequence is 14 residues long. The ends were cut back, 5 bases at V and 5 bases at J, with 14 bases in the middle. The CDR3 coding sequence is TGTGCCAGCAGTCCTAGTACCTTAGTAGATACGCAGTATTTT. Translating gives CASSPSTLVDTQYF.

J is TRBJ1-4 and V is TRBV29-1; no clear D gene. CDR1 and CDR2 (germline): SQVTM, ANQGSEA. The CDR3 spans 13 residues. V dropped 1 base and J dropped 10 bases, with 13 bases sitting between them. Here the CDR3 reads CSVEGGSGGKLFF. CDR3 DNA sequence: TGCAGCGTTGAAGGAGGTTCCGGAGGAAAACTGTTTTTT.

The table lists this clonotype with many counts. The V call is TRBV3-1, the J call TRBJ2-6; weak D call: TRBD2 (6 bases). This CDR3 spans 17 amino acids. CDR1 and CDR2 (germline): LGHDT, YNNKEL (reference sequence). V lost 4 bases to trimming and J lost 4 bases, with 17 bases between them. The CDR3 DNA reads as TGTGCCAGCAGCCCTAACGGGGGATTTGGGGGGGCCAACGTCCTGACTTTC. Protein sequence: CASSPNGGFGGANVLTF.

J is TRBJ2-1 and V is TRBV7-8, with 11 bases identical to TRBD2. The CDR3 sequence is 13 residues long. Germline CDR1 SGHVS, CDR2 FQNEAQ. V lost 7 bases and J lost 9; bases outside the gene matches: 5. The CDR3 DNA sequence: TGTGCCAGCAACCCTAGCGGGAGGTTTGAGCAGTTCTTC. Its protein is CASNPSGRFEQFF.

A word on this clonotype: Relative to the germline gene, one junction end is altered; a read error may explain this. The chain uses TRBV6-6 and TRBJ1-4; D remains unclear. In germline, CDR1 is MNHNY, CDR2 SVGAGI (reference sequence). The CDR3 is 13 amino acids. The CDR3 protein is CASSLDNLEKLFF. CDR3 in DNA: TGTGCCAGCAGCCTCGACAACCTGGAAAAGCTGTTTTTT.